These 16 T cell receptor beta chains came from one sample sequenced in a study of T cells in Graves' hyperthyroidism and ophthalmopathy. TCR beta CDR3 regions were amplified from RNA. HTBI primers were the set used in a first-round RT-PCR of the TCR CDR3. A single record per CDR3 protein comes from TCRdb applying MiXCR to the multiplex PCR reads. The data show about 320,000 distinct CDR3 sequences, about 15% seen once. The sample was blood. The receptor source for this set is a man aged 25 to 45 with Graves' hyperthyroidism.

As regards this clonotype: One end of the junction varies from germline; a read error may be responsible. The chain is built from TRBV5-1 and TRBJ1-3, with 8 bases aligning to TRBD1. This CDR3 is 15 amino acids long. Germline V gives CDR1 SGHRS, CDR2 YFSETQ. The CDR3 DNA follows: TGCGCCAGCAGCACAGGGGGTCTTGGTGGAAACACCACATATTTT. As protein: CASSTGGLGGNTTYF.

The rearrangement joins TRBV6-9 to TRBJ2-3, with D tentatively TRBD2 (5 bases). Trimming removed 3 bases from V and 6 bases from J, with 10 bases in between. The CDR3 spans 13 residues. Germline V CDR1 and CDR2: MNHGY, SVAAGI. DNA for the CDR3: TGTGCCAGCAGTTACCCACCGGGGGATACGCAGTATTTT. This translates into CASSYPPGDTQYF.

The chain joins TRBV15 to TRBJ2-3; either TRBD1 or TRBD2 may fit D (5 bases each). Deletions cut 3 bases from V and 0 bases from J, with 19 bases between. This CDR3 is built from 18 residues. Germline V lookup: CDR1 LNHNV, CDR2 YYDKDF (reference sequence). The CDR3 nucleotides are TGTGCCACCAGCAGTCTCGAGACGAGGGGAACTAGCACAGATACGCAGTATTTT. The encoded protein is CATSSLETRGTSTDTQYF.

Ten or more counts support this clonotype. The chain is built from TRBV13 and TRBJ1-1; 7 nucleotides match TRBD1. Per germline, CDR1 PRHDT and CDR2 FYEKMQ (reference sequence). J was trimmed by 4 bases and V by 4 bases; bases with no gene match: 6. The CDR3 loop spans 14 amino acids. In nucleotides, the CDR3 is TGTGCCAGCAGCTGGACAGGTCAAGGCACTGAAGCTTTCTTT. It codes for CASSWTGQGTEAFF.

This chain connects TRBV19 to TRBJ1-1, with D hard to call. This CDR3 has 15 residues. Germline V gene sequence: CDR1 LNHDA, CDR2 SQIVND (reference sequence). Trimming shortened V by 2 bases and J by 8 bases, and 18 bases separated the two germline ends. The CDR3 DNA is TGTGCCAGTAGTATATCTGAACCACCTTTGGAGGAAGCTTTCTTT. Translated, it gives CASSISEPPLEEAFF.

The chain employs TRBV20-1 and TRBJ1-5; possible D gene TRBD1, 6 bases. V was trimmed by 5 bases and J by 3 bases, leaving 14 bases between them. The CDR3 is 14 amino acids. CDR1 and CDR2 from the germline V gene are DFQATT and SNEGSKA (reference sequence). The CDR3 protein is CSAGTGTTNQPQHF. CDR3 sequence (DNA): TGCAGTGCTGGTACCGGGACAACCAATCAGCCCCAGCATTTT.

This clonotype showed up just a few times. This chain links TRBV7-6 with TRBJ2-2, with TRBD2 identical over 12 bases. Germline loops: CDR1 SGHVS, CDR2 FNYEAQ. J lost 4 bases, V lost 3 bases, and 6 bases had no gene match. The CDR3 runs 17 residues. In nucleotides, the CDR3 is TGTGCCAGCAGCTTCTCCCCTAGCGGGAGGGCCACCGGGGAGCTGTTTTTT. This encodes CASSFSPSGRATGELFF.

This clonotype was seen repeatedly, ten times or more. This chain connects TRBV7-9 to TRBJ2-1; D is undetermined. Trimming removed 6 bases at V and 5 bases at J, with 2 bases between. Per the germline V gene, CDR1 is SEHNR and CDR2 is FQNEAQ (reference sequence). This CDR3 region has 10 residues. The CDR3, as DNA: TGTGCCAGCAGTCACAATGAGCAGTTCTTC. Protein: CASSHNEQFF.

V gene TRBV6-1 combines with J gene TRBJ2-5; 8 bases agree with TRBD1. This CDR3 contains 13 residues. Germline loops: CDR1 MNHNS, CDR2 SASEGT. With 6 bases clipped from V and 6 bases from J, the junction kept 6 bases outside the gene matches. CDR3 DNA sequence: TGTGCCAGCAGCTGCGGACAGGGACAGACCCAGTACTTC. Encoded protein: CASSCGQGQTQYF.

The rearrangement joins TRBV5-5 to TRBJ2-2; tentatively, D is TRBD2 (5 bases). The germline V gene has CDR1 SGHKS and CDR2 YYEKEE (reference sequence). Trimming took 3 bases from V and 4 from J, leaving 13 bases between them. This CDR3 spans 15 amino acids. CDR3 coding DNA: TGTGCCAGCAGCTATTTTCGAGGGTTCACCGGGGAGCTGTTTTTT. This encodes CASSYFRGFTGELFF. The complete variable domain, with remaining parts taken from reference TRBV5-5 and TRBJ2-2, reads DAGVTQSPTHLIKTRGQQVTLRCSPISGHKSVSWYQQVLGQGPQFIFQYYEKEERGRGNFPDRFSARQFPNYSSELNVNALLLGDSALYLCASSYFRGFTGELFFGEGSRLTVL.

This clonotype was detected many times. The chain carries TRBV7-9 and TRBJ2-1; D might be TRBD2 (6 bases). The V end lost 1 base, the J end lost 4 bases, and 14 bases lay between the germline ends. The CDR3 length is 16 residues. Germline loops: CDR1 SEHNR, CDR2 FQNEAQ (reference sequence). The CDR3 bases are TGTGCCAGCAGCTTAGTTGGCGGGATCCATTACAATGAGCAGTTCTTC. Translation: CASSLVGGIHYNEQFF.

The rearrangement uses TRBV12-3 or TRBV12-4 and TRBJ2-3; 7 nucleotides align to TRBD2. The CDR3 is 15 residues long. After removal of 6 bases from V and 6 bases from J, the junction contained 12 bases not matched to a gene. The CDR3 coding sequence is TGTGCCAGCAGCCTGACTAGCCCTAGCCCGGATACGCAGTATTTT. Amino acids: CASSLTSPSPDTQYF.

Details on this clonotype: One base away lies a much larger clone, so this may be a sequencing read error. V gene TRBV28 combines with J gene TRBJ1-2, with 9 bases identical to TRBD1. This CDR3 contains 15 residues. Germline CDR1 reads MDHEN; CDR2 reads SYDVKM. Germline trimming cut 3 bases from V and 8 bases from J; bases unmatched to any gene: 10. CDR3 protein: CASSLGTGSYKGYTF. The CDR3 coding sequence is TGTGCCAGCAGTTTGGGGACAGGGAGCTACAAGGGCTACACCTTC.

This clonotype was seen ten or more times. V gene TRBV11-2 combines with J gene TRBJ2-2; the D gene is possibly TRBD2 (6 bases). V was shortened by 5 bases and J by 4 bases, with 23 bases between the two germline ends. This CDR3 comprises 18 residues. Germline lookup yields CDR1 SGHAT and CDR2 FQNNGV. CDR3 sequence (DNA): TGTGCCAGCAGCACGCGAGCCCGGACTATCTCGGGCACCGGGGAGCTGTTTTTT. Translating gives CASSTRARTISGTGELFF.

The CDR3 DNA reads as TGTGCCAGCAGTCTAGACGGGCAGGGAAATTCACCCCTCCACTTT. It codes for CASSLDGQGNSPLHF. The chain has TRBV28 and TRBJ1-6; perhaps TRBD1 as D (5 bases). This CDR3 spans 15 amino acids. Germline V gene lookup returns CDR1 MDHEN and CDR2 SYDVKM. V lost 5 bases, J lost 7 bases, and 15 bases lay in between.

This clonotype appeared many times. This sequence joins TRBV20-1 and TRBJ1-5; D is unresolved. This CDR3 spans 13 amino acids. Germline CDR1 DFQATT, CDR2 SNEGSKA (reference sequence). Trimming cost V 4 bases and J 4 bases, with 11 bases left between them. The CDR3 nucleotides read TGCAGTGCTACCCCACCCTCGAATCAGCCCCAGCATTTT. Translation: CSATPPSNQPQHF.